This TCR beta chain was recorded in a study of lymphopenia after photon versus proton radiotherapy. Generated by immunoSEQ multiplex PCR, the TCRdb table keeps only in-frame clones and is missing some. There are some 170,000 clones in the sample; 70% to 90% occur only once, and about 4.7% lies in the top ten. Germline CDR1 reads MNHEY; CDR2 reads SVGAGI. Trimming cost V 6 bases and J 0 bases; bases outside gene matches: 5. The CDR3 has 14 residues. The receptor comes from a man aged 50 or older with gastric cancer. V and J are TRBV6-5 and TRBJ2-7, with 7 bases lining up with TRBD1. The sample here was peripheral blood, taken from a patient treated with photon-based radiotherapy. The CDR3 here is CASSPQGLSYEQYF. The CDR3 coding sequence is TGTGCCAGCAGCCCACAGGGGCTCTCCTACGAGCAGTACTTC.